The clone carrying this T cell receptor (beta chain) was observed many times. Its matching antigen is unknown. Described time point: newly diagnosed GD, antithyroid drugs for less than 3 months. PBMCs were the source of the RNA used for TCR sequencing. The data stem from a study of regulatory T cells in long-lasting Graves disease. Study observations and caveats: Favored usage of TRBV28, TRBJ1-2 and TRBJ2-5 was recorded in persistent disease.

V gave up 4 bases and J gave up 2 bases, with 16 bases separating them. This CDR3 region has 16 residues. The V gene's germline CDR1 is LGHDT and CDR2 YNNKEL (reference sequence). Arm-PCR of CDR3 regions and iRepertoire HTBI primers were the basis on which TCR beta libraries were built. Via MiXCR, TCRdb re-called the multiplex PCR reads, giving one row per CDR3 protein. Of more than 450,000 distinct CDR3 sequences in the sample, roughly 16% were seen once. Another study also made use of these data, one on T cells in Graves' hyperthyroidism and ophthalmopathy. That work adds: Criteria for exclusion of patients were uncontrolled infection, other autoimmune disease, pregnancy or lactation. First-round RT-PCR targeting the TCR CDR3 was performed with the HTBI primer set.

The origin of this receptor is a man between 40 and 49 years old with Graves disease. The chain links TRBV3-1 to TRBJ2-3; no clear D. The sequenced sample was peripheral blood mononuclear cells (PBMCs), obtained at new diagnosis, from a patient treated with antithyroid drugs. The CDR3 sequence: CASSPPPAANTDTQYF. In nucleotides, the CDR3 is TGTGCCAGCAGCCCGCCCCCCGCGGCGAACACAGATACGCAGTATTTT.